The sequence of this T cell receptor beta chain was determined in a study of CD8+ T cells in alopecia areata. Study summary: The study gave treated patients oral tofacitinib at 5 to 10 mg twice daily. Scoring of severity for treated patients was based on percentage of affected scalp area. Study conclusions and caveats: Sharing of TCRs across patients appeared less clear than in mice, possibly for HLA-related reasons.

Sequencing templates came from extracted RNA that was reverse transcribed into cDNA. The table came from immunoSEQ multiplex PCR; TCRdb's copy has only in-frame clones and leaves some out. The data show roughly 92,000 clones, around three quarters seen once. Treatment noted: oral pan-JAK inhibitor, 5-10 mg twice daily. Germline values: CDR1 SQVTM, CDR2 ANQGSEA. Trimming at V came to 7 bases and at J to 5 bases, leaving 11 bases not matched to a gene. This CDR3 has 14 residues. This clone was counted between two and nine times. Its antigen is unidentified. The TCR originated in a human donor with alopecia areata. The sequences come from CD8+ T cells sorted from blood, collected around week 44, from a patient treated with tofacitinib. This chain connects TRBV29-1 to TRBJ1-2; 9 bases map to TRBD1. This CDR3 is CSAQDRGHRYGYTF. The CDR3, as DNA: TGCAGCGCTCAGGACAGGGGCCACCGTTATGGCTACACCTTC.